This T cell receptor (beta chain) was sequenced in a study of T cell clonality in common variable immunodeficiency. General study results and limits: CVID subjects had higher TCRbeta clonality than healthy controls, most marked in about a third.

Heparinized whole blood, roughly 4.5 to 9 ml, came from each donor. This clone was seen many times. Its matching antigen is unknown. Read data end 3 residues before the CDR3 end; the end is taken from the germline J gene. The repertoire was sequenced with immunoSEQ multiplex PCR; TCRdb's copy has only in-frame clones and lacks some. Observed in the sample are 50,000 or so clones, none of them singletons. The CDR3 has 13 residues. Germline V gives CDR1 SNHLY, CDR2 FYNNEI. V was clipped by 3 bases and J by 7 bases, with 7 bases between them. The rearrangement uses TRBV2 and TRBJ1-6; D unresolved. The clonotype comes from a person aged 18 to 70 in good health. Sequencing was done on a sample of peripheral blood mononuclear cells. CDR3: CASSEGRNSPLHF. CDR3 bases read: TGTGCCAGCAGTGAGGGCAGAAATTCACCC.